The sequence of this TCR beta chain was determined in a study of somatic mutations in cytotoxic T cells in rheumatoid arthritis. Study-level points and caveats: Exceedance of 20% of CD8+ cells by the largest CD8+ clone occurred in 8 of 65 patients.

The V gene's germline CDR1 is SGHVS and CDR2 FNYEAQ. This CDR3 is 17 amino acids long. With V trimmed by 2 bases and J by 5 bases, 9 bases remained unmatched. A word on this clone: Antigen specificity is unknown.

Only in-frame clones appear in the TCRdb table, and some are missing; sequencing was by immunoSEQ multiplex PCR. The data contain 27,000 or so clones, around 87% of them singletons. The rearrangement links TRBV7-6 to TRBJ2-1, with 10 bases that match TRBD2. Sequenced sample: CD8+ T cells sorted from blood. This clonotype was sampled from an adult with rheumatoid arthritis. The CDR3 is CASSLSLLAGSDNEQFF. DNA for the CDR3: TGTGCCAGCAGCTTAAGCTTACTAGCGGGGTCCGACAATGAGCAGTTCTTC. The whole variable domain, remainder taken from reference TRBV7-6 and TRBJ2-1, is GAGVSQSPRYKVTKRGQDVALRCDPISGHVSLYWYRQALGQGPEFLTYFNYEAQQDKSGLPNDRFSAERPEGSISTLTIQRTEQRDSAMYRCASSLSLLAGSDNEQFFGPGTRLTVL.